This TCR beta chain derives from a study of OX40 agonist ivuxolimab in advanced cancers. Study-level information: The eligibility criteria allowed prior anti-PD-1, anti-PD-L1 or anti-CTLA-4 therapy, and approximately 38% had some.

Whole-study results and caveats: With doses of 0.1 to 3.0 mg/kg, CD4+ and CD8+ blood T cells had undergone clonal expansion by week 6. Among the lowest peripheral clonal expansion occurred in 0.1-3.0 mg/kg partial responders. Low normalized clonal expansion also occurred in some nonresponding patients.

Comment on this clone: Its antigen is not known.

The germline gives CDR1 SGHRS, CDR2 YFSETQ. The CDR3 covers 15 residues. J gave up 6 bases and V 0 bases, and 5 bases lay outside the gene matches. Sequencing was performed with immunoSEQ multiplex PCR; in TCRdb, only in-frame clones are kept and a portion is missing. The sample lists tens of thousands of clones; over 70% were seen once. Sequencing used CD4+ or CD8+ T cells sorted from blood, obtained in a trial of the OX40 agonist ivuxolimab. The chain uses TRBV5-1 and TRBJ1-4; TRBD1 agrees at 7 bases. The TCR comes from an adult with an advanced solid tumor such as melanoma, head and neck, liver or kidney cancer. The CDR3 sequence is CASSLGDSGDEKLFF. CDR3 nucleotides: TGCGCCAGCAGCTTGGGGGACAGTGGGGATGAAAAACTGTTTTTT.